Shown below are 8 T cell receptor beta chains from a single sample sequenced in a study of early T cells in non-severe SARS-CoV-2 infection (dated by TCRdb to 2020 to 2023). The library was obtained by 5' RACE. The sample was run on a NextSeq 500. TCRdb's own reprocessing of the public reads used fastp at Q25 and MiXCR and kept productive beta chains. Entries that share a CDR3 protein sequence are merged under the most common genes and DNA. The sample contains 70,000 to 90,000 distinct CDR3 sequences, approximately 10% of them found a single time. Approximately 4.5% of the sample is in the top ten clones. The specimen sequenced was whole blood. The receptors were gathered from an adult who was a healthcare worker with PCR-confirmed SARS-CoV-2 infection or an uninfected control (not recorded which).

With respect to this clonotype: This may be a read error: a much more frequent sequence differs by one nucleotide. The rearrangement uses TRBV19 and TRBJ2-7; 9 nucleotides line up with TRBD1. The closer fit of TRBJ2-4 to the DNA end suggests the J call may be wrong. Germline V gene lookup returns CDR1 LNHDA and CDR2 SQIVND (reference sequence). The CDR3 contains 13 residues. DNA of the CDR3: TGTGCCAGTAGTGCCCAGGACAGGGGCATTCAGTACTTC. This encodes CASSAQDRGIQYF.

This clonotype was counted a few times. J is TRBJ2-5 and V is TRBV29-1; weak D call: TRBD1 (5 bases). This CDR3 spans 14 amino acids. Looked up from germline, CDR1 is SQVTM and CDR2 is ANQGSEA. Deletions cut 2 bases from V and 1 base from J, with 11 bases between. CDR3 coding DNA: TGCAGCGTTGAATTGCAGGGCGGCCAAGAGACCCAGTACTTC. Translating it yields CSVELQGGQETQYF. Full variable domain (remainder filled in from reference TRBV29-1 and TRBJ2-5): SAVISQKPSRDICQRGTSLTIQCQVDSQVTMMFWYRQQPGQSLTLIATANQGSEATYESGFVIDKFPISRPNLTFSTLTVSNMSPEDSSIYLCSVELQGGQETQYFGPGTRLLVL.

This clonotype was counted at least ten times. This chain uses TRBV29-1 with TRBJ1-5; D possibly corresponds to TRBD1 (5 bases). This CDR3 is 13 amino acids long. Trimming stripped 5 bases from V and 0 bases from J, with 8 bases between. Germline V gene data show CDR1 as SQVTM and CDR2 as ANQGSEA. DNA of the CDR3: TGCAGCGTTATGGGGGATAGCAATCAGCCCCAGCATTTT. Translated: CSVMGDSNQPQHF. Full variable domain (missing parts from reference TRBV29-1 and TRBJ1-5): SAVISQKPSRDICQRGTSLTIQCQVDSQVTMMFWYRQQPGQSLTLIATANQGSEATYESGFVIDKFPISRPNLTFSTLTVSNMSPEDSSIYLCSVMGDSNQPQHFGDGTRLSIL.

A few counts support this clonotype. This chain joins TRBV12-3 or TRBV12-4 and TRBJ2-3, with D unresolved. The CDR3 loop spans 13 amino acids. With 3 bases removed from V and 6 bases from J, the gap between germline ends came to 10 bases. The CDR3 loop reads CASSFKGSDTQYF. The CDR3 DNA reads TGTGCCAGCAGTTTCAAAGGATCGGATACGCAGTATTTT.

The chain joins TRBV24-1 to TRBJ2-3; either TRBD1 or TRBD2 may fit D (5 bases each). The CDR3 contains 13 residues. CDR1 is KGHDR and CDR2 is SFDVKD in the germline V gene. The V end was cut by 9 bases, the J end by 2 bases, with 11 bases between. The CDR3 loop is CATPGTDTDTQYF. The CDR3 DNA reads TGTGCCACCCCCGGGACGGACACAGATACGCAGTATTTT.

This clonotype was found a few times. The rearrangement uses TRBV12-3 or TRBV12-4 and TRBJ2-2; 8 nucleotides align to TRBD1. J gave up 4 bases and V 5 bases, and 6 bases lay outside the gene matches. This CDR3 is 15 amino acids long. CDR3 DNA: TGTGCCAGCAGTGCCCAGGGGGCTCGCACCGGGGAGCTGTTTTTT. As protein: CASSAQGARTGELFF.

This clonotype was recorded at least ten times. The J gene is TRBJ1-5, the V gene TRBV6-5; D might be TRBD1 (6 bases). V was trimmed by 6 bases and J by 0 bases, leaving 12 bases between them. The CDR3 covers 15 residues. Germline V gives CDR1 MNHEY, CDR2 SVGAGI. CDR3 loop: CASRRTVNSNQPQHF. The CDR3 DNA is TGTGCCAGCAGGCGGACAGTTAATAGCAATCAGCCCCAGCATTTT.

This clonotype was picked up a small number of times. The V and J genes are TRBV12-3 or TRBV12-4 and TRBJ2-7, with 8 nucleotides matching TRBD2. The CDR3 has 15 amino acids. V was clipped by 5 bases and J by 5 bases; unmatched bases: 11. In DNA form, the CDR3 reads TGTGCCAGCAGTCCCCGGGGTAGCGGGATCCACGAGCAGTACTTC. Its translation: CASSPRGSGIHEQYF.